The sequence of this TCR beta chain was determined in a study of T cells after posttransplantation cyclophosphamide. Study-level findings and limits: Recipient CMV seropositivity and CMV reactivation strongly tracked TRB clonality. Donor CD8+ memory clones often dominated recipient blood repertoires at later times. TRB overlap between skin or GI tissue T cells and blood was limited.

Remarks on this clone: Its target is not known.

Assay used: immunoSEQ multiplex PCR; TCRdb lists only in-frame clones, some missing. The table includes approximately 17,000 clones, roughly 80% detected once. Between the trimmed V and J ends, which lost 0 bases and 5 bases, there was a span of 7 bases. Germline V lookup: CDR1 LNHDA, CDR2 SQIVND (reference sequence). CDR3 length: 13 amino acids. A marrow graft followed busulfan-fludarabine conditioning, with cyclophosphamide on days +3 and +4. Sample: CD8+ T cells sorted from PBMCs, taken around 2,000 days after a stem cell transplant with posttransplant cyclophosphamide. This receptor was taken from a female patient aged 35 to 55 who received an allogeneic stem cell transplant from a related donor, was CMV-positive, and had no GVHD. Some of these T cells may belong to the graft donor. The genes are TRBV19 and TRBJ1-1, with D perhaps TRBD1 (6 bases). This CDR3 reads CASSIDQGTEAFF. The CDR3 region has the DNA TGTGCCAGTAGTATAGATCAGGGGACTGAAGCTTTCTTT.